This T cell receptor beta chain was sequenced for a study of shared clonotypes between healthy human individuals. The V gene's germline CDR1 is SGHTS and CDR2 YDEGEE. This CDR3 region has 15 residues. Trimming stripped 4 bases from V and 4 bases from J, with 17 bases between. The input for sorted-subset replicate PCRs was about 0.2 ug DNA, tens of thousands of T cell genomes. Clones were read by immunoSEQ multiplex PCR, and TCRdb kept only the in-frame ones, dropping some. The profile shows some 2,400,000 clones, nearly 97% of them singletons. J is TRBJ1-2 and V is TRBV5-8, with unresolved D. The sequence came from a man aged 18 to 30 in good health. Sequenced sample: naive CD4+ T cells sorted from blood. Subset indicated: CD45RA+ positively selected. This chain's CDR3 is CASSPIGSGFYGYTF. The CDR3 DNA sequence: TGTGCCAGCAGCCCTATAGGCTCCGGATTCTATGGCTACACCTTC.